This T cell receptor (beta chain) was sequenced during a study of T cells in Graves' hyperthyroidism and ophthalmopathy. This clonotype was observed a handful of times. The target antigen is unknown. This CDR3 has 17 residues. V dropped 1 base and J dropped 0 bases, with 13 bases sitting between them. CDR1 and CDR2 (germline): SEHNR, FQNEAQ (reference sequence). General study points: Among clonotypes expanded in thyroid above 0.001, most were also found in blood.

The hyperthyroidism was newly diagnosed and had lasted under 2 months; the patients were aged 18 to 65. The investigators amplified TCR beta CDR3 regions from RNA transcripts. In the first-round RT-PCR of the TCR CDR3, the HTBI primer set was used. TCRdb re-derived calls from the multiplex PCR reads in MiXCR, one entry per CDR3 protein. This table has hundreds of thousands of distinct CDR3 sequences, about two fifths appearing once. This TCR derives from a man younger than 35 with Graves' hyperthyroidism. Sequencing input: blood. This chain joins TRBV7-9 and TRBJ1-3; D might be TRBD1 (5 bases). CDR3 in amino acids: CASSLGVGELSGNTIYF. CDR3 in DNA: TGTGCCAGCAGCTTAGGGGTAGGGGAACTCTCTGGAAACACCATATATTTT.